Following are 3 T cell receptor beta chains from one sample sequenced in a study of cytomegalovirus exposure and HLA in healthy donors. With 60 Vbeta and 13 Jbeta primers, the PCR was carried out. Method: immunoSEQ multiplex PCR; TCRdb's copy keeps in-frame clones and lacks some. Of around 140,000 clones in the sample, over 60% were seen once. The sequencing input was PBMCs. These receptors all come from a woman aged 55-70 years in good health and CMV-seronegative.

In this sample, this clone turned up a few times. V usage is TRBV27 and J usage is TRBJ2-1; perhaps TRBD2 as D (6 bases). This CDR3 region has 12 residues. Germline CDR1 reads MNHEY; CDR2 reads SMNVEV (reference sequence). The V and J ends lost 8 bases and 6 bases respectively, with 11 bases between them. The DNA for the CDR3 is TGTGCCAGCCGTGGGAGGTTCAATGAGCAGTTCTTC. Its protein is CASRGRFNEQFF.

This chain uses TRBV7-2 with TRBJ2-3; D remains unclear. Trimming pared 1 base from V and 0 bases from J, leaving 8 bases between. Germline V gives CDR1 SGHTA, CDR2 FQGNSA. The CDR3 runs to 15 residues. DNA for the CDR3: TGTGCCAGCAGCTTAGACTACTCTAGCACAGATACGCAGTATTTT. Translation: CASSLDYSSTDTQYF.

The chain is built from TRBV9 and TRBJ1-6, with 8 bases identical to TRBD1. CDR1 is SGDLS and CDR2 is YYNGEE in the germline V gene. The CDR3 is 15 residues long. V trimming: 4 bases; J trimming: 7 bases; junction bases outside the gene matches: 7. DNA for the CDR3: TGTGCCAGCAGCCCCGGGACAGGTAACAATTCACCCCTCCACTTT. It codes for CASSPGTGNNSPLHF.